This T cell receptor beta chain was sequenced for a study of T-cell memory formation after mild COVID-19. Study-level results: Contracting CD4+ clones were located mainly in CM and EM, and CD8+ clones in EMRA. Second-wave clones peaking on day 37 lacked confirmed SARS-CoV-2 specificity.

V lost 6 bases to trimming and J lost 6 bases, with 6 bases between them. The CDR3 is made up of 11 amino acids. Germline CDR1 is MNHEY and CDR2 is SVGEGT. In this sample, this clonotype turned up a few times. Its antigen is still unknown. 5'RACE primed from the constant segment yielded TCR alpha and TCR beta cDNA libraries bearing sample barcodes and UMIs. Via MiXCR, TCRdb re-called the 5' RACE reads, giving one row per CDR3 protein. The sample consists of about 240,000 distinct CDR3 sequences, 8% to 9.5% of them appearing once. This TCR was sampled from a man aged 18 to 30 who had mild COVID-19 (a few samples of this study predate the infection). Cell type and time point are not known. The chain uses TRBV6-2 or TRBV6-3 and TRBJ2-4; D perhaps matches TRBD1 (5 bases). Source material: PBMCs or a T cell subset sorted from them (not recorded which). CDR3 sequence reads: CASSQGNIQYF. The DNA for the CDR3 is TGTGCCAGCAGCCAGGGAAACATTCAGTACTTC.